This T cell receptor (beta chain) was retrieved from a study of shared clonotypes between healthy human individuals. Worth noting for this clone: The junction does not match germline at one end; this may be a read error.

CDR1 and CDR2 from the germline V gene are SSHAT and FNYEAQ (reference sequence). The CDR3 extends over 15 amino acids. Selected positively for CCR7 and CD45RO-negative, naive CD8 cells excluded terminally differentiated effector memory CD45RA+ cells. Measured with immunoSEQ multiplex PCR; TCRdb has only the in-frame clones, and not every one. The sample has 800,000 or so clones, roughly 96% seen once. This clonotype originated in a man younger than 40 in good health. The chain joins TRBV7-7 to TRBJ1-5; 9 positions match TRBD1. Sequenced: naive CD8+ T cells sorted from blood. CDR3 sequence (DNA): TGTGCTAGCAGCTTATACAGGGGGCCTTTCAAGGCCCAGCATTTT. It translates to CASSLYRGPFKAQHF. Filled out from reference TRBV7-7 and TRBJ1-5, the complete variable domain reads GAGVSQSPRYKVTKRGQDVTLRCDPISSHATLYWYQQALGQGPEFLTYFNYEAQPDKSGLPSDRFSAERPEGSISTLTIQRTEQRDSAMYRCASSLYRGPFKAQHFGDGTRLSIL.